This TCR beta chain comes out of a study of monozygotic twins with inflammatory bowel disease. Template switching added UMIs carrying a 6-nucleotide sample barcode. With the 5' RACE reads reprocessed, TCRdb shows one record per CDR3 protein and no DNA. The sample totals approximately 330,000 distinct CDR3 sequences. Germline V gene data show CDR1 as DFQATT and CDR2 as SNEGSKA (reference sequence). The CDR3 extends over 14 amino acids. Blood samples, whole and unsorted for T cells, yielded the isolated total RNA. The V gene is TRBV20-1, the J gene TRBJ2-1; TCRdb returns TRBD2, unconfirmable since there is no DNA. The sequence was obtained from a human donor with ulcerative colitis or Crohn's disease, or a healthy co-twin of an affected twin (not recorded which). Sequencing input: blood. The CDR3 loop is CSATREGMRAGQFF.